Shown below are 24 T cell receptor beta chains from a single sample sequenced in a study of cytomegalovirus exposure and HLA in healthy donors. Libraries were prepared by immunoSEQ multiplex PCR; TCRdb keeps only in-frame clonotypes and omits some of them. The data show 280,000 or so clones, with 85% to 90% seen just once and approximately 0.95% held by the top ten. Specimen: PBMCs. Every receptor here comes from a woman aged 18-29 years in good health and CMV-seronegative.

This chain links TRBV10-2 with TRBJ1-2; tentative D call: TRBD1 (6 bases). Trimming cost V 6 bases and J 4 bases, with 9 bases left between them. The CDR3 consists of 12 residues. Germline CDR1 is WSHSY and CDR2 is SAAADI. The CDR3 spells CASRGTSYGYTF. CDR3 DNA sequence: TGCGCCAGCAGGGGGACATCCTATGGCTACACCTTC.

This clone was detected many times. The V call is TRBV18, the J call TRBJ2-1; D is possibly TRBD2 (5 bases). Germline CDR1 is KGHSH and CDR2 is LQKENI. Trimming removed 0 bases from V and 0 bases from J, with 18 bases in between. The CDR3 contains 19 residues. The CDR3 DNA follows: TGTGCCAGCTCACCACCGATCTCGTGGGAGCGGAGCTCCTACAATGAGCAGTTCTTC. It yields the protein CASSPPISWERSSYNEQFF. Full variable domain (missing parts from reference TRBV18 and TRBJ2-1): NAGVMQNPRHLVRRRGQEARLRCSPMKGHSHVYWYRQLPEEGLKFMVYLQKENIIDESGMPKERFSAEFPKEGPSILRIQQVVRGDSAAYFCASSPPISWERSSYNEQFFGPGTRLTVL.

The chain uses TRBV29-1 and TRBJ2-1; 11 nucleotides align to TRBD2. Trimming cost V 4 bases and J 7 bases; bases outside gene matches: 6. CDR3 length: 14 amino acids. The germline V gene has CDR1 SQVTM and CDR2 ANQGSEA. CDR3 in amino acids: CSVGQLAGVNEQFF. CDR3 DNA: TGCAGCGTTGGGCAACTAGCGGGAGTAAATGAGCAGTTCTTC.

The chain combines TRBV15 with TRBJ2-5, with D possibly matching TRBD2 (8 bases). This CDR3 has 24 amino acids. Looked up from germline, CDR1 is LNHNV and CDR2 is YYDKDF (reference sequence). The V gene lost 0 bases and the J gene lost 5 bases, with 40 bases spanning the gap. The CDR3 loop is CATSRDISGSHRGFVGRALETQYF. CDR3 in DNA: TGTGCCACCAGCAGAGATATTTCTGGGTCGCACAGGGGATTTGTCGGGAGGGCCTTGGAGACCCAGTACTTC.

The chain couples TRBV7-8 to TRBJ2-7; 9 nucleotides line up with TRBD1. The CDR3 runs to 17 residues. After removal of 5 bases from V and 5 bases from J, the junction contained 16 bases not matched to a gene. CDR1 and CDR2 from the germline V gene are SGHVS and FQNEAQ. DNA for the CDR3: TGTGCCAGCAGCCTGCGGGACAGGGCTCCCTCCCGCAACGAGCAGTACTTC. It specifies CASSLRDRAPSRNEQYF. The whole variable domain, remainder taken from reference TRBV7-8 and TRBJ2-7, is GAGVSQSPRYKVAKRGQDVALRCDPISGHVSLFWYQQALGQGPEFLTYFQNEAQLDKSGLPSDRFFAERPEGSVSTLKIQRTQQEDSAVYLCASSLRDRAPSRNEQYFGPGTRLTVT.

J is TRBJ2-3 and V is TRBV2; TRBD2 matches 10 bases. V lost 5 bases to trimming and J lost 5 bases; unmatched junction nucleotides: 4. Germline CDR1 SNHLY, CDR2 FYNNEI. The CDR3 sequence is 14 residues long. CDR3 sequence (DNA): TGTGCCAGCAGTAATAGCGGGAGGTTAGATACGCAGTATTTT. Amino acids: CASSNSGRLDTQYF.

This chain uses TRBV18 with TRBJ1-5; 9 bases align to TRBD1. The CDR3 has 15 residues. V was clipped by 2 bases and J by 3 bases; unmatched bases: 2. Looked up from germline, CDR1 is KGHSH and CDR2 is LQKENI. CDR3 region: CASSPGQGYNQPQHF. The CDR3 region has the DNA TGTGCCAGCTCACCAGGACAGGGGTACAATCAGCCCCAGCATTTT.

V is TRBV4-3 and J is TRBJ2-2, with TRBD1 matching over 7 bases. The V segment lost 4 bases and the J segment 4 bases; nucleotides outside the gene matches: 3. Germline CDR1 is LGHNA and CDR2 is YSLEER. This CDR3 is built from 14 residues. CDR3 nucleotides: TGCGCCAGCAGCCCAGACAGGGTCACCGGGGAGCTGTTTTTT. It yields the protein CASSPDRVTGELFF.

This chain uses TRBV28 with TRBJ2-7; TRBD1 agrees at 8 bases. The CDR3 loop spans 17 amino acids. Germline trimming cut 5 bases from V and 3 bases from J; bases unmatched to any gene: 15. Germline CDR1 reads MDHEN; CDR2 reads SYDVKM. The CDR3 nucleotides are TGTGCCAGCAGTCCCTTGTGGCGGGACAGGCCATTCTACGAGCAGTACTTC. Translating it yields CASSPLWRDRPFYEQYF.

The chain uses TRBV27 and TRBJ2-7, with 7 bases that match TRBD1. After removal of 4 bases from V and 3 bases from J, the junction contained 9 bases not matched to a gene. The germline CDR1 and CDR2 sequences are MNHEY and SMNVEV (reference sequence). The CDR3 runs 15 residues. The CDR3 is CASSSPWTGLYEQYF. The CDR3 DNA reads TGTGCCAGCAGTTCTCCCTGGACAGGACTCTACGAGCAGTACTTC.

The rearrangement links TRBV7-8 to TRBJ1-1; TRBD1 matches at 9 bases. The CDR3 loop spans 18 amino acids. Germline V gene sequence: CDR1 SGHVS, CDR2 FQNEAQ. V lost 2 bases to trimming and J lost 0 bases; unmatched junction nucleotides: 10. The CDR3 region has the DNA TGTGCCAGCAGCTTACCAACCGACAGGGGGGGAATGAACACTGAAGCTTTCTTT. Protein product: CASSLPTDRGGMNTEAFF.

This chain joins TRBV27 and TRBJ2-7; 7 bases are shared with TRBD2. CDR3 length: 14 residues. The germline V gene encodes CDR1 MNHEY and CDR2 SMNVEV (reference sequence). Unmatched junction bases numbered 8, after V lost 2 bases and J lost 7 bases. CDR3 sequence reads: CASSLDDRAGEQYF. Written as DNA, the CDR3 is TGTGCCAGCAGTTTAGACGACAGAGCGGGGGAGCAGTACTTC.

This chain's CDR3 is CASSESSGNYNEQFF. In nucleotides, the CDR3 is TGTGCCAGCAGTGAGTCTAGCGGGAATTACAATGAGCAGTTCTTC. V is TRBV6-4 and J is TRBJ2-1; 9 bases line up with TRBD2. The V segment lost 3 bases and the J segment 4 bases; nucleotides outside the gene matches: 4. CDR1 and CDR2 from the germline V gene are MRHNA and SNTAGT. The length of the CDR3 is 15 residues.

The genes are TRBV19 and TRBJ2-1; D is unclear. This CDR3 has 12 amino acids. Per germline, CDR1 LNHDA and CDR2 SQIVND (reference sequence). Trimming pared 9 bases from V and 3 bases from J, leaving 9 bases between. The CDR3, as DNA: TGTGCCAGCTCACAAAACTACAATGAGCAGTTCTTC. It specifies CASSQNYNEQFF.

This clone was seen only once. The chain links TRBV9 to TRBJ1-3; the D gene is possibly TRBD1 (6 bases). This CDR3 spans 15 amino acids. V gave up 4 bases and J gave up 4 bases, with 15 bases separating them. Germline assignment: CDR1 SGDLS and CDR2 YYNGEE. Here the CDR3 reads CASSPVGQRGNTIYF. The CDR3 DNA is TGTGCCAGCAGCCCCGTAGGACAGAGAGGAAACACCATATATTTT.

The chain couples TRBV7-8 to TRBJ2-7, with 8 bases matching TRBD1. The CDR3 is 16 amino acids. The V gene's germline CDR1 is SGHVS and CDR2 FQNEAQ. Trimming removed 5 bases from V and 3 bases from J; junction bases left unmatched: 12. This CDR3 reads CASSPAGQGTNYEQYF. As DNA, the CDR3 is TGTGCCAGCAGCCCAGCTGGACAGGGAACCAACTACGAGCAGTACTTC.

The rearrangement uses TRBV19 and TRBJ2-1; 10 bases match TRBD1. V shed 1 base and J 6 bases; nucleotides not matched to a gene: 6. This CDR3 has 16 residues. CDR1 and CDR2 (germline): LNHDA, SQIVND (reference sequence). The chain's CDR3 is CASSIVVGQGSNEQFF. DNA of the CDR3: TGTGCCAGTAGTATAGTTGTGGGACAGGGGTCCAATGAGCAGTTCTTC.

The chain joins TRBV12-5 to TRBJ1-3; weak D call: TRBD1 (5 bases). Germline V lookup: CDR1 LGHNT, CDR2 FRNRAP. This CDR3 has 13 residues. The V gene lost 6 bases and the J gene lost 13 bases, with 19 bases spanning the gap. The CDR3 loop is CASGPTEGRRIYF. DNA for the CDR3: TGTGCTAGTGGCCCCACGGAGGGGCGAAGGATATATTTT.

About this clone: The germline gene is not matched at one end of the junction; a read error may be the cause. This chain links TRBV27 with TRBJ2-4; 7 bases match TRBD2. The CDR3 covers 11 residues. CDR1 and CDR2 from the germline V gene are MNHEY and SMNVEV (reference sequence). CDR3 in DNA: TGTGCCAGCCGGGGGGACTACGTTTTAAACTTC. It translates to CASRGDYVLNF.

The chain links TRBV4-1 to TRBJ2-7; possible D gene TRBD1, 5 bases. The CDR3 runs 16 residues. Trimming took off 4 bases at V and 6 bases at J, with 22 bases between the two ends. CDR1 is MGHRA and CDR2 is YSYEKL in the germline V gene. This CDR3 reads CASSLLLNSPQGEQYF. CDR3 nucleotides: TGCGCCAGCAGCCTACTTCTGAACTCCCCTCAGGGCGAGCAGTACTTC.

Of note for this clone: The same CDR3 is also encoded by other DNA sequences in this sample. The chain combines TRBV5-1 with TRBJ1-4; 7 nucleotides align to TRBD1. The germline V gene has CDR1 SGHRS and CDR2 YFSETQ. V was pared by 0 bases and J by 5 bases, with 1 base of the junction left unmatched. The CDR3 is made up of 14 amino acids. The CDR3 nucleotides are TGCGCCAGCAGCTTGGGACAGGGAAATGAAAAACTGTTTTTT. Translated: CASSLGQGNEKLFF.

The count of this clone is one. CDR3: CASSQEHFIAYEQYF. The CDR3 DNA reads TGCGCCAGCAGCCAAGAGCATTTCATAGCCTACGAGCAGTACTTC. The gene calls are TRBV4-1 and TRBJ2-7; no firm D call. The CDR3 sequence is 15 residues long. With 0 bases removed from V and 2 bases from J, the gap between germline ends came to 11 bases. Germline V gives CDR1 MGHRA, CDR2 YSYEKL.

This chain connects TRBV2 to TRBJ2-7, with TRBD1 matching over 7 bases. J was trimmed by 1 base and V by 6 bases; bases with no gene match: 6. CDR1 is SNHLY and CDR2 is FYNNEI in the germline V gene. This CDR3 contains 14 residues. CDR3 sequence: CASRVWDRSYEQYF. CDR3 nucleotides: TGTGCCAGCAGGGTGTGGGACAGATCCTACGAGCAGTACTTC.

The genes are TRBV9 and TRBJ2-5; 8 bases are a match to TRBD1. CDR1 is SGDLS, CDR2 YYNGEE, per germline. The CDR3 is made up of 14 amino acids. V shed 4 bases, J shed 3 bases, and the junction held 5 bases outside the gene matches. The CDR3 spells CASSSRTGKETQYF. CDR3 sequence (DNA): TGTGCCAGCAGCTCACGGACAGGGAAAGAGACCCAGTACTTC. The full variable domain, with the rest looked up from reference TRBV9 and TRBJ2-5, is DSGVTQTPKHLITATGQRVTLRCSPRSGDLSVYWYQQSLDQGLQFLIQYYNGEERAKGNILERFSAQQFPDLHSELNLSSLELGDSALYFCASSSRTGKETQYFGPGTRLLVL.